A selection of T cell receptor beta chains follows, all from one sample in a study of blood T cell repertoires in COVID-19. Only in-frame clones appear in the TCRdb table, and some are missing; sequencing was by immunoSEQ multiplex PCR. This sample has about 390,000 clones; approximately 89% occur once, and the top ten carry approximately 2.4%. The specimen was peripheral blood. The source is a woman aged 55-69 years with COVID-19, enrolled during active disease. Each CDR3 is given with its conserved first and last residue. D genes are given only for firm matches. Clone size is stated in some rows and not others, as once, few, many or a class when expanded.

. TRBD1 TRBJ1-2 TRBV6-5 13 TGTGCCAGCATCTCAGGGGGCTCGGATGGCTACACCTTC CASISGGSDGYTF
. . TRBJ2-2 TRBV27 15 TGTGCCAGCAGTTTAGCCCCACACAACACCGGGGAGCTGTTTTTT CASSLAPHNTGELFF
once TRBD2 TRBJ2-1 TRBV5-5 15 TGTGCCAGCACCCCACGATGGCGGGGGGACAATGAGCAGTTCTTC CASTPRWRGDNEQFF
. . TRBJ2-6 TRBV4-1 17 TGCGCCAGCAGCCAAGATCACAGAACCTCTGGGGCCAACGTCCTGACTTTC CASSQDHRTSGANVLTF
once . TRBJ2-7 TRBV28 12 TGTGCCAGCAGTGCACCAGGGTACGAGCAGTACTTC CASSAPGYEQYF
once TRBD2 TRBJ2-5 TRBV7-3 16 TGTGCCAGCAGCGAGGGACTAGCGGGGGGCCCAGAGACCCAGTACTTC CASSEGLAGGPETQYF
. . TRBJ1-6 TRBV5-1 15 TGCGCCAGCACTCTCCTCAGGGAGGGCGATTCACCCCTCCACTTT CASTLLREGDSPLHF
. . TRBJ1-6 TRBV4-1 14 TGCGCCAGCAGCCAAGACGACAGATATTCACCCCTCCACTTT CASSQDDRYSPLHF
. . TRBJ1-1 TRBV1 16 TGCACCAGCAGCCAAGAGGGGACAGCATTTAACACTGAAGCTTTCTTT CTSSQEGTAFNTEAFF
. TRBD2 TRBJ2-5 TRBV2 15 TGTGCCAGCAGTTCCCTAGCGGGGCGGCGAGAGACCCAGTACTTC CASSSLAGRRETQYF
. . TRBJ2-5 TRBV5-1 16 TGCGCCAGCAACGAACCAGACAAGGACAGCTCGGAGACCCAGTACTTC CASNEPDKDSSETQYF
. . TRBJ2-7 TRBV9 14 TGTGCCAGCAGCGTTGGTAGCGGTACCTACGAGCAGTACTTC CASSVGSGTYEQYF
many . TRBJ2-7 TRBV30 13 TGTGCCTGGAGTGAGGGCCAGGGAAACGAGCAGTACTTC CAWSEGQGNEQYF
. . TRBJ2-7 TRBV12-3/TRBV12-4 13 TGTGCCAGCACCCCAGGAGGGTTCTACGAGCAGTACTTC CASTPGGFYEQYF
few . TRBJ1-4 TRBV5-8 17 TGTGCCAGCAGCTTGGCCATCTTGGTTGGCGGTAATGAAAAACTGTTTTTT CASSLAILVGGNEKLFF
. . TRBJ1-5 TRBV7-2 18 TGTGCCAGCAGCTTAGCGGGGATAGGGGTTTATAGCAATCAGCCCCAGCATTTT CASSLAGIGVYSNQPQHF
. . TRBJ1-5 TRBV23-1 13 TGCGCCAGCAGGGGGACTGCGCGGTGGCCCCAGCATTTT CASRGTARWPQHF
once . TRBJ1-5 TRBV19 16 TGTGCCAGTAGTCAACAGGGATCGTTTAGCAATCAGCCCCAGCATTTT CASSQQGSFSNQPQHF
few . TRBJ1-5 TRBV30 13 TGTGCCTGGAGTGTACAAGATCATCAGCCCCAGCATTTT CAWSVQDHQPQHF
. TRBD1 TRBJ1-1 TRBV20-1 9 TGCAGTGCTGGCAGGGGGGCTTTCTTT CSAGRGAFF
. TRBD2 TRBJ2-7 TRBV11-2 15 TGTGCCAGCAGCTCCCGGGGGACTAGATCCTACGAGCAGTACTTC CASSSRGTRSYEQYF
. . TRBJ2-1 TRBV18 15 TGTGCCAGCTCACTACCGGGACATGCCTACAATGAGCAGTTCTTC CASSLPGHAYNEQFF
. TRBD1 TRBJ2-7 TRBV6-6 14 TGTGCCAGCAGACCATCGACAGGGGGGTACGAGCAGTACTTC CASRPSTGGYEQYF
. TRBD1 TRBJ1-2 TRBV3-1/TRBV3-2 16 TGTGCCAGCAGCCAAGCCGGGACAGAGGCCGGCTATGGCTACACCTTC CASSQAGTEAGYGYTF
. . TRBJ1-1 TRBV2 13 TGTGCCAGCAGTTATTCCGGGGACACTGAAGCTTTCTTT CASSYSGDTEAFF
. . TRBJ1-1 TRBV5-1 14 TGCGCCAGCAGCTTCCCCCGCGGGGGCACTGAAGCTTTCTTT CASSFPRGGTEAFF
. TRBD2 TRBJ2-1 TRBV7-2 16 TGTGCCAGCAGCTTAAGCTCTAGCGGGGGGCAAAATGAGCAGTTCTTC CASSLSSSGGQNEQFF
few TRBD2 TRBJ2-2 TRBV9 17 TGTGCCAGCAGCGTATCTAGACGGGGGGTCGACACCGGGGAGCTGTTTTTT CASSVSRRGVDTGELFF
. TRBD2 TRBJ2-7 TRBV5-1 14 TGCGCCAGCAGCATGGGACTAGAATACTACGAGCAGTACTTC CASSMGLEYYEQYF
. TRBD2 TRBJ2-1 TRBV5-1 15 TGCGCCAGCAGCTCTCTTGGACTAGCGGGGAATGAGCAGTTCTTC CASSSLGLAGNEQFF
. TRBD2 TRBJ2-5 TRBV20-1 15 TGCAGTGCTAGTTTGGCGGGGGGTCTACAAGAGACCCAGTACTTC CSASLAGGLQETQYF
. . TRBJ2-5 TRBV11-2 16 TGTGCCAGCAGCCCCGTCGGCAGGGGCGTCCAAGAGACCCAGTACTTC CASSPVGRGVQETQYF
. . TRBJ1-3 TRBV6-2/TRBV6-3 15 TGTGCCAGCAGCCGGAGGTTAGCGTCTGGAAACACCATATATTTT CASSRRLASGNTIYF
. . TRBJ2-2 TRBV18 13 TGTGCCAGCTCAGCCACAGGGACCGGGGAGCTGTTTTTT CASSATGTGELFF
. TRBD1 TRBJ2-3 TRBV5-1 16 TGCGCCAGCAGCGTAGGGACAGGGTTTAGCACAGATACGCAGTATTTT CASSVGTGFSTDTQYF
. . TRBJ2-5 TRBV5-1 13 TGCGCCAGCAGCCCGGGTCCGGAAGAGACCCAGTACTTC CASSPGPEETQYF
. . TRBJ2-7 TRBV5-1 15 TGCGCCAGCAGCTTGGGGAGGGGTGATATCTACGAGCAGTACTTC CASSLGRGDIYEQYF